One and the same sample provided the 15 T cell receptor beta chains below, sequenced in a study of blood T cell repertoires in COVID-19. The protocol was immunoSEQ multiplex PCR, while the TCRdb copy is restricted to in-frame clones and leaves out a portion. The top ten hold about 12% of the sample, which has about 210,000 clones, roughly four fifths seen once. Sequenced material: peripheral blood. These receptors came from a woman between 40 and 55 years old with acute or convalescent COVID-19.

The gene calls are TRBV9 and TRBJ1-5; D not certain. Germline V gene lookup returns CDR1 SGDLS and CDR2 YYNGEE. Between the trimmed V and J ends, which lost 2 bases and 0 bases, there was a span of 9 bases. The CDR3 is 15 amino acids. The CDR3 loop is CASSVSDYSNQPQHF. CDR3 bases: TGTGCCAGCAGCGTGTCAGACTATAGCAATCAGCCCCAGCATTTT.

The chain is built from TRBV28 and TRBJ2-1; TRBD2 matches at 7 bases. CDR1 and CDR2 (germline): MDHEN, SYDVKM. The CDR3 contains 15 residues. Unmatched junction bases numbered 4, after V lost 2 bases and J lost 3 bases. CDR3 loop: CASSLAERGYNEQFF. The CDR3 nucleotides read TGTGCCAGCAGTTTAGCCGAGCGGGGCTACAATGAGCAGTTCTTC.

The sample holds one count of this clone. V gene TRBV18 combines with J gene TRBJ1-4, with 11 bases aligning to TRBD1. The germline V gene encodes CDR1 KGHSH and CDR2 LQKENI. The CDR3 extends over 14 amino acids. The V and J ends lost 6 bases and 6 bases, in that order; junction bases with no gene match: 3. In DNA, the CDR3 is TGTGCCAGCTCTGTGGGACAGGGGGATGAAAAACTGTTTTTT. It is translated as CASSVGQGDEKLFF. Looking up the rest from reference TRBV18 and TRBJ1-4 gives the full variable domain: NAGVMQNPRHLVRRRGQEARLRCSPMKGHSHVYWYRQLPEEGLKFMVYLQKENIIDESGMPKERFSAEFPKEGPSILRIQQVVRGDSAAYFCASSVGQGDEKLFFGSGTQLSVL.

The chain is built from TRBV9 and TRBJ1-5; D is ambiguous. The germline CDR1 and CDR2 sequences are SGDLS and YYNGEE. Trimming left V 0 bases short and J 7 bases short, with 8 bases between. The CDR3 extends over 13 amino acids. CDR3: CASSVAAGQPQHF. The DNA of the CDR3 is TGTGCCAGCAGCGTAGCTGCGGGACAGCCCCAGCATTTT. Using reference TRBV9 and TRBJ1-5 for the parts outside the CDR3, the full variable domain is DSGVTQTPKHLITATGQRVTLRCSPRSGDLSVYWYQQSLDQGLQFLIQYYNGEERAKGNILERFSAQQFPDLHSELNLSSLELGDSALYFCASSVAAGQPQHFGDGTRLSIL.

The chain couples TRBV19 to TRBJ1-3; 12 bases agree with TRBD1. The V segment lost 5 bases and the J segment 0 bases; nucleotides outside the gene matches: 8. Germline CDR1 reads LNHDA; CDR2 reads SQIVND (reference sequence). The CDR3 contains 18 residues. The CDR3 DNA sequence: TGTGCCAGTAGTTCGGGACAGGGGGCTACCACCTCTGGAAACACCATATATTTT. This codes for CASSSGQGATTSGNTIYF. Based on the CDR3 plus reference TRBV19 and TRBJ1-3, the full variable domain is DGGITQSPKYLFRKEGQNVTLSCEQNLNHDAMYWYRQDPGQGLRLIYYSQIVNDFQKGDIAEGYSVSREKKESFPLTVTSAQKNPTAFYLCASSSGQGATTSGNTIYFGEGSWLTVV.

The chain employs TRBV2 and TRBJ1-5, with D perhaps matching TRBD1 (6 bases). CDR1 is SNHLY, CDR2 FYNNEI, per germline. Trimming stripped 6 bases from V and 7 bases from J, with 13 bases between. CDR3 length equals 13 residues. The CDR3 region is CASRGTLGQPQHF. The CDR3 nucleotides read TGTGCCAGCAGGGGGACATTAGGGCAGCCCCAGCATTTT. Full variable domain (outside the CDR3, taken from reference TRBV2 and TRBJ1-5): EPEVTQTPSHQVTQMGQEVILRCVPISNHLYFYWYRQILGQKVEFLVSFYNNEISEKSEIFDDQFSVERPDGSNFTLKIRSTKLEDSAMYFCASRGTLGQPQHFGDGTRLSIL.

The chain joins TRBV13 to TRBJ2-4; TRBD1 might be the D (6 bases). Germline V lookup: CDR1 PRHDT, CDR2 FYEKMQ (reference sequence). V lost 5 bases to trimming and J lost 6 bases, with 14 bases between them. There are 14 residues in the CDR3. In nucleotides, the CDR3 is TGTGCCAGCAGCGCAGCCCGGACAGTAAACATTCAGTACTTC. Its translation is CASSAARTVNIQYF.

The V gene is TRBV5-1, the J gene TRBJ1-3; 7 nucleotides align to TRBD1. Looked up from germline, CDR1 is SGHRS and CDR2 is YFSETQ. There are 16 residues in the CDR3. The V and J ends lost 0 bases and 0 bases, in that order; junction bases with no gene match: 3. The CDR3 loop is CASSLDGQASGNTIYF. The CDR3 DNA sequence: TGCGCCAGCAGCTTGGACGGACAGGCCTCTGGAAACACCATATATTTT.

This clone showed up just a few times. The chain joins TRBV15 to TRBJ1-1, with D unclear. From germline, CDR1 is LNHNV and CDR2 YYDKDF (reference sequence). Trimming removed 5 bases from V and 1 base from J, with 8 bases in between. This CDR3 has 13 amino acids. Here the CDR3 reads CATSRHGNTEAFF. The CDR3 region has the DNA TGTGCCACCAGCCGACACGGGAACACTGAAGCTTTCTTT. Supplemented by reference TRBV15 and TRBJ1-1, the full variable domain reads DAMVIQNPRYQVTQFGKPVTLSCSQTLNHNVMYWYQQKSSQAPKLLFHYYDKDFNNEADTPDNFQSRRPNTSFCFLDIRSPGLGDTAMYLCATSRHGNTEAFFGQGTRLTVV.

The chain employs TRBV7-6 and TRBJ2-1; 7 bases map to TRBD2. Losses at the gene ends were 4 bases for V and 3 bases for J; bases not matched to a gene: 15. Germline values: CDR1 SGHVS, CDR2 FNYEAQ. The CDR3 runs to 18 residues. The CDR3 DNA follows: TGTGCCAGCAGCTCTTTAGCGCCCCTGGGGGGGGGCTACAATGAGCAGTTCTTC. Translation: CASSSLAPLGGGYNEQFF.

V is TRBV7-9 and J is TRBJ2-7; tentatively, D is TRBD2 (5 bases). The CDR3 covers 15 residues. Trimming pared 0 bases from V and 0 bases from J, leaving 9 bases between. The germline V gene has CDR1 SEHNR and CDR2 FQNEAQ (reference sequence). The CDR3 reads CASSLAAGYSYEQYF. CDR3 in DNA: TGTGCCAGCAGCTTAGCTGCGGGTTACTCCTACGAGCAGTACTTC. The full variable domain, completed using reference TRBV7-9 and TRBJ2-7, is DTGVSQNPRHKITKRGQNVTFRCDPISEHNRLYWYRQTLGQGPEFLTYFQNEAQLEKSRLLSDRFSAERPKGSFSTLEIQRTEQGDSAMYLCASSLAAGYSYEQYFGPGTRLTVT.

V usage is TRBV10-3 and J usage is TRBJ1-2; 8 nucleotides align to TRBD1. V was pared by 2 bases and J by 2 bases, with 7 bases of the junction left unmatched. Germline V gene lookup returns CDR1 ENHRY and CDR2 SYGVKD. The CDR3 totals 16 residues. CDR3 protein: CAISERIQGVNYGYTF. Here the CDR3 DNA reads TGTGCCATCAGTGAGCGCATACAGGGGGTGAACTATGGCTACACCTTC.

This chain uses TRBV5-5 with TRBJ2-7; D not certain. Germline V gene sequence: CDR1 SGHKS, CDR2 YYEKEE (reference sequence). The CDR3 extends over 13 amino acids. The V end was cut by 1 base, the J end by 2 bases, with 7 bases between. The CDR3 coding sequence is TGTGCCAGCAGCTTGTCATCCACCTACGAGCAGTACTTC. Its protein product is CASSLSSTYEQYF.

The V gene is TRBV7-2, the J gene TRBJ2-2; 11 positions agree with TRBD2. The length of the CDR3 is 19 residues. The V gene's germline CDR1 is SGHTA and CDR2 FQGNSA. V shed 5 bases and J 3 bases; nucleotides not matched to a gene: 14. CDR3 loop: CASSDPLAGGFLDTGELFF. CDR3 DNA sequence: TGTGCCAGCAGCGACCCTCTAGCGGGGGGATTTTTGGACACCGGGGAGCTGTTTTTT.

V and J are TRBV20-1 and TRBJ1-4, with a possible D match to TRBD1 (6 bases). This CDR3 region has 16 residues. CDR1 is DFQATT, CDR2 SNEGSKA, per germline (reference sequence). V gave up 3 bases and J gave up 4 bases, with 18 bases separating them. In nucleotides, the CDR3 is TGCAGTGCTAGTCCTCCTACAGGGTTAGATAATGAAAAACTGTTTTTT. As protein: CSASPPTGLDNEKLFF.